This is a list of T cell receptor beta chains from one sample in a study of long-term antiretroviral therapy in people with HIV. Clones were sequenced by immunoSEQ multiplex PCR, and TCRdb holds only the in-frame ones, with some missing. The table records 35,000 to 50,000 clones, about nine tenths of them present only once. The input for sequencing was unsorted PBMCs, taken 0.1 years before starting antiretroviral therapy. The receptors originated from a woman aged 45 to 65 with HIV. Both conserved end residues are part of each CDR3. Each record gives: V gene, D gene, CDR3 length, clone size, J gene, CDR3 protein, CDR3 DNA. A D gene is named only where the DNA matches it firmly. Clone size is shown for a subset of rows, as once, few, many or a class of expanded clone.

TRBV2	-	17	-	TRBJ2-6	CASSSPTGYAGANVLTF	TGTGCCAGCAGTAGTCCTACAGGGTATGCCGGGGCCAACGTCCTGACTTTC
TRBV6-6	-	14	-	TRBJ1-5	CASSYSNRAQPQHF	TGTGCCAGCAGTTACTCCAACAGGGCGCAGCCCCAGCATTTT
TRBV2	-	13	-	TRBJ2-7	CASSEVGFDEQYF	TGTGCCAGCAGTGAGGTCGGATTCGACGAGCAGTACTTC
TRBV18	-	15	few	TRBJ1-4	CASSPTTDSGGKLFF	TGTGCCAGCTCACCCACCACGGACTCAGGCGGAAAACTGTTTTTT
TRBV30	-	13	-	TRBJ1-1	CAWSTGTNTEAFF	TGTGCCTGGAGTACAGGAACCAACACTGAAGCTTTCTTT
TRBV9	TRBD1	16	-	TRBJ2-1	CASSVNTGEVRNEQFF	TGTGCCAGCAGCGTCAATACAGGGGAAGTCCGCAATGAGCAGTTCTTC
TRBV5-1	TRBD2	16	-	TRBJ2-5	CASSLVTGGSQETQYF	TGCGCCAGCAGCTTGGTTACGGGGGGTTCCCAAGAGACCCAGTACTTC
TRBV9	-	13	-	TRBJ1-1	CASSVGRETEAFF	TGTGCCAGCAGCGTAGGCAGGGAGACTGAAGCTTTCTTT
TRBV4-1	-	13	-	TRBJ1-2	CASSQDTAYGYTF	TGCGCCAGCAGCCAAGATACGGCCTATGGCTACACCTTC
TRBV7-2	-	12	-	TRBJ1-3	CASSFLRNTIYF	TGTGCCAGCAGCTTTTTACGAAACACCATATATTTT
TRBV7-9	-	15	-	TRBJ2-7	CASSLNQGPYYEQYF	TGTGCCAGCAGCTTAAATCAGGGGCCGTACTACGAGCAGTACTTC
TRBV21-1	-	18	-	TRBJ2-7	CASSKALCLAGAPYEQYF	TGTGCCAGCAGCAAAGCGCTTTGTCTAGCGGGGGCGCCCTACGAGCAGTACTTC
TRBV5-1	-	17	-	TRBJ2-2	CASSLDARGTNTGELFF	TGCGCCAGCAGCTTGGACGCCAGGGGTACGAACACCGGGGAGCTGTTTTTT
TRBV5-4	-	16	-	TRBJ1-5	CATHLGGGLGGQPQHF	TGTGCCACCCACCTGGGTGGAGGGCTTGGTGGGCAGCCCCAGCATTTT
TRBV7-9	-	15	-	TRBJ1-5	CASSGITISNQPQHF	TGTGCCAGCAGCGGTATAACGATTAGCAATCAGCCCCAGCATTTT
TRBV9	-	14	-	TRBJ1-1	CASSVGQKDTEAFF	TGTGCCAGCAGCGTAGGACAGAAGGACACTGAAGCTTTCTTT
TRBV7-9	-	13	-	TRBJ2-7	CASRAFASYEQYF	TGTGCCAGCCGGGCCTTTGCTTCCTACGAGCAGTACTTC
TRBV4-3	-	18	-	TRBJ2-1	CASSQVPWGGAGVNEQFF	TGCGCCAGCAGCCAGGTCCCTTGGGGCGGGGCCGGCGTAAATGAGCAGTTCTTC
TRBV9	-	14	once	TRBJ2-1	CASSSFGGYNEQFF	TGTGCCAGCAGCTCCTTCGGGGGCTACAATGAGCAGTTCTTC
TRBV19	TRBD1	19	-	TRBJ1-5	CASSIVGGATGSVYQPQHF	TGTGCCAGTAGTATAGTAGGGGGGGCGACAGGGTCGGTTTATCAGCCCCAGCATTTT
TRBV4-2	TRBD1	15	-	TRBJ2-7	CASSHPDRAHYEQYF	TGTGCCAGCAGCCACCCGGACAGGGCCCACTACGAGCAGTACTTC
TRBV6-4	-	14	-	TRBJ2-3	CASSEGGQTDTQYF	TGTGCCAGCAGTGAGGGGGGCCAGACAGATACGCAGTATTTT
TRBV9	-	13	few	TRBJ1-1	CASSVVRNTEAFF	TGTGCCAGCAGCGTAGTAAGGAACACTGAAGCTTTCTTT
TRBV19	-	14	-	TRBJ1-4	CASSMLSWDEKLFF	TGTGCCAGTAGTATGCTGTCCTGGGATGAAAAACTGTTTTTT
TRBV30	TRBD1	13	few	TRBJ2-7	CAWSGTGGREQYF	TGTGCCTGGAGTGGGACAGGGGGCCGCGAGCAGTACTTC
TRBV5-8	-	15	-	TRBJ2-1	CASSFSASPYNEQFF	TGTGCCAGCAGCTTCAGTGCCTCCCCCTACAATGAGCAGTTCTTC
TRBV10-3	TRBD1	14	-	TRBJ2-7	CAIRGQGETYEQYF	TGTGCCATCAGAGGCCAGGGGGAGACCTACGAGCAGTACTTC
TRBV30	-	19	once	TRBJ2-3	CAWSASPWPAMTSTDTQYF	TGTGCCTGGAGTGCTTCCCCCTGGCCTGCTATGACTAGCACAGATACGCAGTATTTT
TRBV6-6	TRBD1	14	-	TRBJ1-2	CASSYGGQSYGYTF	TGTGCCAGCAGTTACGGGGGACAGAGTTATGGCTACACCTTC
TRBV30	-	14	-	TRBJ2-1	CAWSHGSSYNEQFF	TGTGCCTGGAGTCACGGGAGCTCCTACAATGAGCAGTTCTTC
TRBV5-1	-	14	once	TRBJ1-1	CASSLVSGSGEAFF	TGCGCCAGCAGCTTGGTCTCGGGGTCTGGTGAAGCTTTCTTT
TRBV19	-	13	-	TRBJ1-2	CATPTGVHYGYTF	TGTGCCACGCCGACGGGGGTTCACTATGGCTACACCTTC
TRBV6-1	-	13	-	TRBJ2-2	CASSEIYTGELFF	TGTGCCAGCAGTGAGATCTACACCGGGGAGCTGTTTTTT
TRBV12-5	TRBD2	16	-	TRBJ2-5	CASGLSSSGGRETQYF	TGTGCTAGTGGTTTAAGTTCCAGCGGGGGCAGAGAGACCCAGTACTTC
TRBV6-5	-	13	-	TRBJ1-1	CASSNLRHDEAFF	TGTGCCAGCAGCAACCTCCGACACGATGAAGCTTTCTTT
TRBV6-5	TRBD2	15	once	TRBJ2-7	CASRTRLAGAYEQYF	TGTGCCAGCAGAACGAGACTAGCGGGGGCGTACGAGCAGTACTTC
TRBV5-5	TRBD1	17	-	TRBJ2-6	CASSLDRGGSGANVLTF	TGTGCCAGCAGCCTCGACAGGGGGGGCTCTGGGGCCAACGTCCTGACTTTC
TRBV10-1	TRBD1	15	-	TRBJ2-5	CASSGDRGLEETQYF	TGCGCCAGCAGTGGGGACAGGGGATTGGAAGAGACCCAGTACTTC
TRBV7-8	-	15	-	TRBJ1-1	CASSLWYSLNTEAFF	TGTGCCAGCAGCTTATGGTACAGTCTGAACACTGAAGCTTTCTTT
TRBV5-1	-	15	-	TRBJ2-6	CASRFGQPGANVLTF	TGCGCCAGCAGATTTGGACAGCCTGGGGCCAACGTCCTGACTTTC
TRBV10-3	-	13	-	TRBJ1-2	CAIGALANYGYTF	TGTGCCATCGGGGCGCTTGCTAACTATGGCTACACCTTC